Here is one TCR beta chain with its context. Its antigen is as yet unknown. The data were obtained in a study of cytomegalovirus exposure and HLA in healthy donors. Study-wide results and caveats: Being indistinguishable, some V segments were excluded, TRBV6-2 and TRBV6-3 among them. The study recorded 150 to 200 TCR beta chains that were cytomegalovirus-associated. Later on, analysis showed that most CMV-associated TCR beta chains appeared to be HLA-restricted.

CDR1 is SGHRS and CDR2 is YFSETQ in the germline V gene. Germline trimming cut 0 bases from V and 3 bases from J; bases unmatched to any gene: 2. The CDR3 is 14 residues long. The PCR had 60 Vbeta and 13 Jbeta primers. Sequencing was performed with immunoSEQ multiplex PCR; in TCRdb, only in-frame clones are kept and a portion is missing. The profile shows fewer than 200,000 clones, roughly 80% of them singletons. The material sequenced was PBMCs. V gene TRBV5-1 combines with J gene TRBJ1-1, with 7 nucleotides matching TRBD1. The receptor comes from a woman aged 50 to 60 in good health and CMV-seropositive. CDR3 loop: CASSLEQGHTEAFF. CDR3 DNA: TGCGCCAGCAGCTTGGAACAGGGGCACACTGAAGCTTTCTTT.